The clone carrying this T cell receptor (beta chain) has ten or more counts. The antigen remains unidentified. Regarding time point: patch test 1, 2 weeks after DPC sensitization. Treatment here: therapeutic diphenylcyclopropenone sensitization with weekly scalp DPC. This sample is part of a study of human T cells and chemical hapten exposure. Study outcomes and limitations: The number of TCRs above 1 in 1000 frequency did not change after DPC sensitization.

The V end lost 5 bases, the J end lost 3 bases, and 11 bases lay between the germline ends. The CDR3 is 15 residues long. Germline CDR1 SGHTA, CDR2 FQGNSA. Using its own MiXCR run on the RACE reads, TCRdb lists one record per CDR3 protein. The sample holds about 60,000 distinct CDR3 sequences, approximately 8.6% seen once. This sample comprised whole blood, obtained in connection with sensitization to the hapten diphenylcyclopropenone (DPC). The clonotype originates from a woman between 35 and 50 years old with alopecia areata. Some clones in this sample may be carry-over from other donors' samples. This chain links TRBV7-2 with TRBJ1-6, with a possible D match to TRBD1 (6 bases). The CDR3 sequence: CASSPEGGYNSPLHF. For the CDR3, the DNA is TGTGCCAGCAGCCCGGAGGGGGGCTATAATTCACCCCTCCACTTT.